This T cell receptor (beta chain) was identified in a study of OX40 agonist ivuxolimab in advanced cancers. Trimming cost V 2 bases and J 6 bases; bases outside gene matches: 7. CDR3 length: 15 amino acids. Germline V gene lookup returns CDR1 SGHTA and CDR2 FQGTGA. Some clones are missing from TCRdb's copy, which holds only in-frame ones; the method was immunoSEQ multiplex PCR. The profile shows roughly 56,000 clones, around four fifths of them singletons. The clonotype comes from an adult with an advanced solid tumor such as melanoma, head and neck, liver or kidney cancer. Sequenced here: CD4+ or CD8+ T cells sorted from blood, sampled in a trial of the OX40 agonist ivuxolimab. The chain is built from TRBV7-3 and TRBJ2-3; 8 bases agree with TRBD2. This CDR3 reads CASSLPTASGDTQYF. The CDR3 DNA is TGTGCCAGCAGCTTACCCACGGCTAGCGGGGATACGCAGTATTTT.